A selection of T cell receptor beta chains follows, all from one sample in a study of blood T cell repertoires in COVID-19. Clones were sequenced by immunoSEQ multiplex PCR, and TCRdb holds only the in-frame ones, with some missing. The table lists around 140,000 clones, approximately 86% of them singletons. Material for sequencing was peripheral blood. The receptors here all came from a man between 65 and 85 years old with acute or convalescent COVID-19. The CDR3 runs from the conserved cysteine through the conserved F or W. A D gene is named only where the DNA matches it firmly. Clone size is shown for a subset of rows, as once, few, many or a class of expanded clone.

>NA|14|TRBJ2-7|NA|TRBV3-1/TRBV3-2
TGTGCCAGCAGCCAAATGGTCGGAGCCTACGAGCAGTACTTC
CASSQMVGAYEQYF
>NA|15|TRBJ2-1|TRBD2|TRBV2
TGTGCCAGCAGGCCCCGCGGGGGGGATTACAATGAGCAGTTCTTC
CASRPRGGDYNEQFF
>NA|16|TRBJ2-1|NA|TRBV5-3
TGTGCCAGACCAATCCCCCACCGACTCTCCTACAATGAGCAGTTCTTC
CARPIPHRLSYNEQFF
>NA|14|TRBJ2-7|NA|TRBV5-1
TGCGCCAGCAGCTTCTCAGGCAGCTCCTACGAGCAGTACTTC
CASSFSGSSYEQYF
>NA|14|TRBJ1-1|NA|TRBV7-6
TGTGCCAGCAGCTTAGGGGAGGGGACCACTGAAGCTTTCTTT
CASSLGEGTTEAFF
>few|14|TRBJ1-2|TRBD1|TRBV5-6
TGTGCCAGCAGACGACAGGGTACTAACTATGGCTACACCTTC
CASRRQGTNYGYTF
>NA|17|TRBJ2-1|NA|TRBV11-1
TGTGCCAGCAGCTTAGCGGTGACGGGGAGCTCCTACAATGAGCAGTTCTTC
CASSLAVTGSSYNEQFF
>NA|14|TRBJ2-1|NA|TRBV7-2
TGTGCCAGCAGCCCCCGTCTAGCCTCAACCACCGAGTTCTTC
CASSPRLASTTEFF
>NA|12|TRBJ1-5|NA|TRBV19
TGTGCCAGTAGTCCCCCTCTGCAGCCCCAGCATTTT
CASSPPLQPQHF
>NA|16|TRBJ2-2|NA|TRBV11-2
TGTGCCAGCAGCTCGAGTATAGGGGGGGACACCGGGGAGCTGTTTTTT
CASSSSIGGDTGELFF
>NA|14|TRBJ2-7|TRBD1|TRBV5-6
TGTGCCAGCAGCCGGCCGGGACAGGGGTACGAGCAGTACTTC
CASSRPGQGYEQYF
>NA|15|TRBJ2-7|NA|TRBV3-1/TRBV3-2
TGTGCCAGCAGCCAGCCCGGAGGGTTCTCCTACGAGCAGTACTTC
CASSQPGGFSYEQYF
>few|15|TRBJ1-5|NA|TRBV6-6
TGTGCCAGCAGCTACGGGCAGGGGAGCAATCAGCCCCAGCATTTT
CASSYGQGSNQPQHF
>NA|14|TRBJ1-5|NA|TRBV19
TGTGCCAGTAGTATCCCCACGGGCAATCAGCCCCAGCATTTT
CASSIPTGNQPQHF
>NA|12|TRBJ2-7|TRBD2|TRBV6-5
TGTGCCACCAGACTAGCGTCCTACGAGCAGTACTTC
CATRLASYEQYF
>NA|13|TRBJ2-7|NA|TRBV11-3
TGTGCCAGCAGCCTCGCCCCAGCCAGGGAGCAGTACTTC
CASSLAPAREQYF
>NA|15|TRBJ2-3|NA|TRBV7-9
TGTGCCAGCAGCCCCCGGTCGCCTCTCACAGATACGCAGTATTTT
CASSPRSPLTDTQYF
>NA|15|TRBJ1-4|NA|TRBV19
TGTGCCAGTAGTGAAAGACAGGCCCGTAATGAAAAACTGTTTTTT
CASSERQARNEKLFF
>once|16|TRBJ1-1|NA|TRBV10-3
TGTGCCATCAGTGAACAGGACAGAGTCCAGAACACTGAAGCTTTCTTT
CAISEQDRVQNTEAFF
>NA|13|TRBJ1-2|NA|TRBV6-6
TGTGCCAGCAAGCTTCCAGGGGCCTATGGCTACACCTTC
CASKLPGAYGYTF